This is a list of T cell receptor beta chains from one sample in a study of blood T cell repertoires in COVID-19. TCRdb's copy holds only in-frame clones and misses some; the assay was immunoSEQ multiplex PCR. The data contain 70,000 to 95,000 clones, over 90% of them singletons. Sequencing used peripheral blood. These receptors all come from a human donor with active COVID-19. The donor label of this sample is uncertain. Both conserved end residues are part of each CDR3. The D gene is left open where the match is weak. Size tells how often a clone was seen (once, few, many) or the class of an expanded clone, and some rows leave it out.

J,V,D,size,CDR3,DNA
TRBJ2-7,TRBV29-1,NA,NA,CSVTRGYEQYF,TGCAGCGTCACGAGAGGCTACGAGCAGTACTTC
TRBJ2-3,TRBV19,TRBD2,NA,CASSIGGAGLASDTQYF,TGTGCCAGTAGTATCGGGGGTGCGGGACTAGCCTCAGATACGCAGTATTTT
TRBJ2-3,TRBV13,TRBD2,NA,CASSSLAGGPADTQYF,TGTGCCAGCAGCTCTTTAGCGGGAGGGCCAGCAGATACGCAGTATTTT
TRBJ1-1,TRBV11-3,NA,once,CARDLTANDRGGTEAFF,TGTGCTCGCGACCTTACAGCAAACGATCGAGGGGGCACTGAAGCTTTCTTT
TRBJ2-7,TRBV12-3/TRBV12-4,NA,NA,CASSLQSQQYF,TGTGCCAGCAGTTTGCAATCACAACAGTACTTC
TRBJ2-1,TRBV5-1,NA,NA,CASSFNRVTYNEQFF,TGCGCCAGCAGCTTCAACCGGGTTACCTACAATGAGCAGTTCTTC
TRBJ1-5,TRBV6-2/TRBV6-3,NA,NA,CASSYSKVRNQPQHF,TGTGCCAGCAGTTACTCGAAAGTGCGGAATCAGCCCCAGCATTTT
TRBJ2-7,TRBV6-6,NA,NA,CASNNQGSIYEQYF,TGTGCCAGTAATAACCAGGGATCGATCTACGAGCAGTACTTC
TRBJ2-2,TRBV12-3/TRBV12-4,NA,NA,CASGENTGELFF,TGTGCCAGCGGAGAGAACACCGGGGAGCTGTTTTTT
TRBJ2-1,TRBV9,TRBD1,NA,CASSVGGDRVTNEQFF,TGTGCCAGCAGCGTGGGTGGGGACAGGGTAACCAATGAGCAGTTCTTC